These 23 T cell receptor beta chains were sequenced from one sample in a study of T-cell memory formation after mild COVID-19. TCRdb ran MiXCR on the 5' RACE reads and lists one entry per CDR3 protein. The repertoire holds roughly 600,000 distinct CDR3 sequences, roughly 18% seen once, with around 13% in the top ten. The specimen sequenced was PBMCs or a T cell subset sorted from them (not recorded which). The origin of the receptors is an adult woman who had mild COVID-19 (a few samples of this study predate the infection). Cell type and time point are not known.

This clonotype occurred a few times. The chain couples TRBV29-1 to TRBJ2-5; no clear D. The CDR3 sequence is 12 residues long. Germline V gives CDR1 SQVTM, CDR2 ANQGSEA. V was cut by 3 bases and J by 2 bases, with 7 bases left in between. This CDR3 reads CSVDARQETQYF. CDR3 in DNA: TGCAGCGTTGATGCACGACAAGAGACCCAGTACTTC.

This clonotype was detected only a few times. This chain links TRBV4-3 with TRBJ2-1; the D is unclear. The germline CDR1 and CDR2 sequences are LGHNA and YSLEER. Trimming pared 0 bases from V and 0 bases from J, leaving 12 bases between. This CDR3 comprises 17 residues. This CDR3 is CASSQDPRSYSYNEQFF. CDR3 in DNA: TGCGCCAGCAGCCAAGATCCCCGCAGTTACTCCTACAATGAGCAGTTCTTC.

The chain uses TRBV6-2 or TRBV6-3 and TRBJ2-1, with a tentative D call TRBD1 (6 bases). Trimming took 8 bases from V and 4 from J, leaving 27 bases between them. The length of the CDR3 is 18 residues. Germline V lookup: CDR1 MNHEY, CDR2 SVGEGT. This CDR3 is CASRSGATRAQIYNEQFF. The CDR3 bases are TGTGCCAGCCGTTCAGGGGCGACCCGCGCCCAGATTTACAATGAGCAGTTCTTC.

The chain has TRBV15 and TRBJ1-1; D is uncertain. Germline-derived CDR1 and CDR2 are LNHNV and YYDKDF (reference sequence). V shed 0 bases and J shed 6 bases, with 14 bases lying between them. The CDR3 consists of 15 residues. The CDR3 bases are TGTGCCACCAGCAGAGATGGCGGCCCCCGGCCTGAAGCTTTCTTT. Amino acids: CATSRDGGPRPEAFF.

This clonotype has a handful of counts. This chain uses TRBV30 with TRBJ1-2; maybe TRBD1 (5 bases). V gave up 4 bases and J gave up 3 bases, with 15 bases separating them. CDR3 length: 14 residues. The germline CDR1 and CDR2 sequences are GTSNPN and SVGIG (reference sequence). The CDR3 nucleotides are TGTGCCTGGACGAGTGAGATCAGGGACTATGGCTACACCTTC. Its protein product is CAWTSEIRDYGYTF.

The CDR3 protein is CASSFPSGYEQFF. CDR3 sequence (DNA): TGTGCCAGCAGTTTCCCTTCGGGGTATGAGCAGTTCTTC. The rearrangement uses TRBV27 and TRBJ2-1; tentative D call: TRBD2 (5 bases). The CDR3 is made up of 13 amino acids. CDR1 and CDR2 (germline): MNHEY, SMNVEV (reference sequence). The ends were cut back, 3 bases at V and 8 bases at J, with 11 bases in the middle.

Comments on this clonotype: A read error may produce the germline difference seen at one junction end. V usage is TRBV29-1 and J usage is TRBJ2-3; TRBD1 or TRBD2 may be the D gene (5 bases each). CDR3 length equals 12 residues. CDR1 and CDR2 (germline): SQVTM, ANQGSEA. This CDR3 reads CSVEGDEDTQCF. Here the CDR3 DNA reads TGCAGCGTTGAGGGGGATGAAGATACGCAGTGTTTT.

This clonotype was detected once. The chain has TRBV5-1 and TRBJ1-4; 8 bases fit TRBD1. The CDR3 is made up of 17 amino acids. V lost 1 base, J lost 4 bases, and 9 bases stayed unmatched. CDR1 SGHRS and CDR2 YFSETQ come from the germline V gene. CDR3 DNA sequence: TGCGCCAGCAGCTTGCCTGGGACAGGAACCTTTAATGAAAAACTGTTTTTT. It encodes CASSLPGTGTFNEKLFF.

The CDR3 bases are TGTGCCAGCACCGCTCCCCTGTACCAAGAGACCCAGTACTTC. This sequence encodes CASTAPLYQETQYF. This sequence joins TRBV5-6 and TRBJ2-5, with D unresolved. This CDR3 region has 14 residues. Germline assignment: CDR1 SGHDT and CDR2 YYEEEE. The ends were cut back, 6 bases at V and 0 bases at J, with 12 bases in the middle.

The chain links TRBV7-6 to TRBJ2-1; 13 positions agree with TRBD2. The CDR3 spans 13 residues. CDR1 is SGHVS and CDR2 is FNYEAQ in the germline V gene. V lost 5 bases, J lost 13 bases, and 5 bases stayed unmatched. This CDR3 reads CASSPLAGGPQFF. The CDR3 DNA sequence: TGTGCCAGCAGCCCACTAGCGGGAGGGCCCCAGTTCTTC.

The chain joins TRBV30 to TRBJ1-6; possible D gene TRBD1, 5 bases. V was trimmed by 2 bases and J by 5 bases, leaving 13 bases between them. The CDR3 sequence is 15 residues long. Germline CDR1 and CDR2: GTSNPN and SVGIG (reference sequence). CDR3 nucleotide sequence: TGTGCCTGGAGTCCCCCGGACAAGCATAATTCACCCCTCCACTTT. Translating gives CAWSPPDKHNSPLHF.

The chain employs TRBV7-2 and TRBJ1-1; 7 positions agree with TRBD1. V shed 5 bases, J shed 2 bases, and the junction held 5 bases outside the gene matches. The germline V gene encodes CDR1 SGHTA and CDR2 FQGNSA. This CDR3 has 14 amino acids. The CDR3 loop is CASSTTGTNTEAFF. As DNA, the CDR3 is TGTGCCAGCAGCACGACAGGGACCAACACTGAAGCTTTCTTT.

This clonotype was detected many times. V usage is TRBV7-2 and J usage is TRBJ1-5; tentatively, D is TRBD1 (5 bases). Trimming shortened V by 0 bases and J by 4 bases, and 7 bases separated the two germline ends. The V gene's germline CDR1 is SGHTA and CDR2 FQGNSA. There are 14 residues in the CDR3. The CDR3 reads CASSLAQGNQPQHF. In nucleotides, the CDR3 is TGTGCCAGCAGCTTAGCGCAGGGTAATCAGCCCCAGCATTTT.

This clonotype was detected a few times. This chain joins TRBV9 and TRBJ2-1; D remains unclear. The V end lost 4 bases, the J end lost 4 bases, and 15 bases lay between the germline ends. The CDR3 totals 15 residues. From germline, CDR1 is SGDLS and CDR2 YYNGEE. CDR3 DNA: TGTGCCAGCAGCTCCCGACTTGACGAATACAATGAGCAGTTCTTC. Translated: CASSSRLDEYNEQFF. Filled out from reference TRBV9 and TRBJ2-1, the complete variable domain reads DSGVTQTPKHLITATGQRVTLRCSPRSGDLSVYWYQQSLDQGLQFLIQYYNGEERAKGNILERFSAQQFPDLHSELNLSSLELGDSALYFCASSSRLDEYNEQFFGPGTRLTVL.

J is TRBJ2-1 and V is TRBV7-2; 8 positions match TRBD2. The CDR3 has 15 residues. Per the germline V gene, CDR1 is SGHTA and CDR2 is FQGNSA. Trimming cost V 2 bases and J 3 bases; bases outside gene matches: 3. The CDR3 coding sequence is TGTGCCAGCAGCTTACGACTAGCGATCTACAATGAGCAGTTCTTC. Translation: CASSLRLAIYNEQFF.

This clonotype has only a few counts. The V gene is TRBV2, the J gene TRBJ1-2; D possibly corresponds to TRBD1 (6 bases). Deletions cut 2 bases from V and 6 bases from J, with 16 bases between. From germline, CDR1 is SNHLY and CDR2 FYNNEI. The CDR3 is 15 amino acids. The CDR3 is CASSESVGGPHGYTF. The CDR3 region has the DNA TGTGCCAGCAGTGAAAGCGTGGGGGGCCCCCATGGCTACACCTTC.

This clonotype was detected only a few times. The CDR3 spells CSVDARTGENYGYTF. The CDR3 DNA is TGCAGCGTTGATGCCCGGACAGGAGAGAACTATGGCTACACCTTC. This chain joins TRBV29-1 and TRBJ1-2; TRBD1 aligns across 7 bases. CDR1 and CDR2 from the germline V gene are SQVTM and ANQGSEA. Unmatched junction bases numbered 9, after V lost 3 bases and J lost 2 bases. This CDR3 is built from 15 residues. Complete variable domain (other parts from reference TRBV29-1 and TRBJ1-2): SAVISQKPSRDICQRGTSLTIQCQVDSQVTMMFWYRQQPGQSLTLIATANQGSEATYESGFVIDKFPISRPNLTFSTLTVSNMSPEDSSIYLCSVDARTGENYGYTFGSGTRLTVV.

V gene TRBV7-8 combines with J gene TRBJ2-3, with TRBD2 identical over 10 bases. Unmatched junction bases numbered 10, after V lost 5 bases and J lost 5 bases. The germline gives CDR1 SGHVS, CDR2 FQNEAQ. The CDR3 runs to 16 residues. CDR3 bases: TGTGCCAGCAGCACGATGCCCAGCGGGGGGGTAGATACGCAGTATTTT. Protein: CASSTMPSGGVDTQYF.

CDR3 DNA sequence: TGTGCCAGCTCCCCCTCCAGGGGCTCCTACAATGAGCAGTTCTTC. This encodes CASSPSRGSYNEQFF. The chain recombines TRBV18 with TRBJ2-1; a weak D match, TRBD1 (6 bases). CDR1 is KGHSH, CDR2 LQKENI, per germline. The CDR3 is 15 residues long. Trimming removed 6 bases at V and 0 bases at J, with 12 bases between.

This clonotype was seen at least ten times. The chain recombines TRBV5-1 with TRBJ2-7; TRBD1 agrees at 7 bases. The V segment lost 2 bases and the J segment 3 bases; nucleotides outside the gene matches: 11. The germline V gene has CDR1 SGHRS and CDR2 YFSETQ. CDR3 length: 16 amino acids. This chain's CDR3 is CASSFGWDRLSYEQYF. CDR3 nucleotides: TGCGCCAGCAGCTTTGGGTGGGACAGATTAAGCTACGAGCAGTACTTC.

The chain carries TRBV5-1 and TRBJ2-1, with D possibly matching TRBD2 (5 bases). Trimming pared 5 bases from V and 1 base from J, leaving 16 bases between. Germline-derived CDR1 and CDR2 are SGHRS and YFSETQ. CDR3 size: 16 residues. In nucleotides, the CDR3 is TGCGCCAGCAGTATGGATGGGAGTTTATCCTACAATGAGCAGTTCTTC. Translation gives CASSMDGSLSYNEQFF.

V and J are TRBV24-1 and TRBJ2-7; TRBD2 aligns across 9 bases. Germline V gives CDR1 KGHDR, CDR2 SFDVKD. The CDR3 runs 15 residues. Trimming cost V 4 bases and J 3 bases; bases outside gene matches: 6. Here the CDR3 DNA reads TGTGCCACCAGTGACCCCTCTAGCGGGATCTACGAGCAGTACTTC. Translated: CATSDPSSGIYEQYF.

This clonotype was seen more than once but under ten times. The chain combines TRBV6-5 with TRBJ1-6; 7 positions match TRBD1. V lost 7 bases to trimming and J lost 0 bases; unmatched junction nucleotides: 6. The CDR3 extends over 16 amino acids. Germline V gene sequence: CDR1 MNHEY, CDR2 SVGAGI. CDR3 protein: CASTLGQVSYNSPLHF. The CDR3 DNA sequence: TGTGCCAGCACCCTCGGACAGGTCTCCTATAATTCACCCCTCCACTTT.